This T cell receptor beta chain emerged from a study of T-cell memory formation after mild COVID-19. Notes on the study in general: Mainly in CM and EM were contracting CD4+ clones; CD8+ were in EMRA. Later expanders leaned toward CD4+, whereas clones contracting from day 15 to 85 were balanced CD4/CD8. In pre-infection memory, a portion of responding clones appeared, which suggested that cross-reactive memory joined.

TCRdb processed the 5' RACE reads anew with MiXCR; each CDR3 protein has one entry. The sample includes roughly 35,000 distinct CDR3 sequences, roughly 7.5% of them seen just once. This clonotype has at least ten counts. Its specificity is unknown. The CDR3 runs to 14 residues. CDR1 MGHRA and CDR2 YSYEKL come from the germline V gene. Trimming took off 1 base at V and 6 bases at J, with 13 bases between the two ends. The receptor was derived from a man aged 18 to 30 who had mild COVID-19 (a few samples of this study predate the infection). Cell type and time point are not known. The chain employs TRBV4-1 and TRBJ2-7; D may be TRBD1 or TRBD2 (5 bases each). Sequences were obtained from PBMCs or a T cell subset sorted from them (not recorded which). CDR3 residues: CASSQGTQSGEQYV. CDR3 DNA: TGCGCCAGCAGCCAAGGGACACAAAGCGGCGAGCAGTACGTC.